This T cell receptor (beta chain) was observed in a study of regulatory T cells in long-lasting Graves disease. There are a few counts of this clonotype. Antigen unknown. The authors built TCR beta libraries using iRepertoire HTBI primers and Arm-PCR of CDR3 regions. A single record per CDR3 protein comes from TCRdb applying MiXCR to the multiplex PCR reads. The table records about 350,000 distinct CDR3 sequences, roughly 17% of them present only once. Sample time point: newly diagnosed GD, antithyroid drugs for less than 3 months. Extracted RNA from PBMCs served as the source of the TCR library. General observations from the study: Patients with persistent disease showed a bias toward TRBV28, TRBJ1-2 and TRBJ2-5. Fewer public clonotypes were shared by new patients (under 1,000) than by persistent patients (about 3,000).

In germline, CDR1 is MNHEY, CDR2 SVGEGT. V was pared by 6 bases and J by 2 bases, with 12 bases between. The CDR3 runs 14 residues. These sequences were also reported in another study, on T cells in Graves' hyperthyroidism and ophthalmopathy. That source adds: The study used the HTBI primer set for a first-round RT-PCR of the TCR CDR3.

V gene TRBV6-2 or TRBV6-3 combines with J gene TRBJ2-3; unclear D gene. The sample was peripheral blood mononuclear cells (PBMCs), taken at new diagnosis, from a patient treated with antithyroid drugs. This clonotype was sampled from a man aged 40-55 years with Graves disease. As DNA, the CDR3 is TGTGCCAGCAGCCAAAGGATCTACACAGATACGCAGTATTTT. Translating it yields CASSQRIYTDTQYF.